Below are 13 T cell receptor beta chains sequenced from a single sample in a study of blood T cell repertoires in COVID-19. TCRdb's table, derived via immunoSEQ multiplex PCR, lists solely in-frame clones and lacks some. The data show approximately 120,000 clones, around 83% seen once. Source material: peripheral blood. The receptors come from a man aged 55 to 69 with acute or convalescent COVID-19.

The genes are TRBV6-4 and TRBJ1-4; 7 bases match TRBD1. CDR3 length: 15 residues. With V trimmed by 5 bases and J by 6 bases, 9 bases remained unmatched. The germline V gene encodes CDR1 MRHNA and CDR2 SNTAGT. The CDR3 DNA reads TGTGCCAGCAGTCCACACTACAGGGGAGATGAAAAACTGTTTTTT. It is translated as CASSPHYRGDEKLFF.

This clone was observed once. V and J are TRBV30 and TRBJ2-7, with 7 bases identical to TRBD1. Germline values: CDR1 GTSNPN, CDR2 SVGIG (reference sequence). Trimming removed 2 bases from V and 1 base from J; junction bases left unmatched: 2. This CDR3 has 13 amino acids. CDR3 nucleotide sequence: TGTGCCTGGAGTATGGGACAGTCCTACGAGCAGTACTTC. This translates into CAWSMGQSYEQYF.

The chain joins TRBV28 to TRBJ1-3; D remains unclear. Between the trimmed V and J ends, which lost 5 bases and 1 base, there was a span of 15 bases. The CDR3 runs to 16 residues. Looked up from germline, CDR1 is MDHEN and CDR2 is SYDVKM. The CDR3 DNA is TGTGCCAGCAGTGTTCCTTACAGAGCATCTGGAAACACCATATATTTT. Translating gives CASSVPYRASGNTIYF.

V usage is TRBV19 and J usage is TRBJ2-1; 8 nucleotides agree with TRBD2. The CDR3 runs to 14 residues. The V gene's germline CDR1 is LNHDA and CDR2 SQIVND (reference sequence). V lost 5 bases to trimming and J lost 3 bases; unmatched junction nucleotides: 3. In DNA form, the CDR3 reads TGTGCCAGTAGTCGACTAGCGAACTACAATGAGCAGTTCTTC. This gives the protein CASSRLANYNEQFF.

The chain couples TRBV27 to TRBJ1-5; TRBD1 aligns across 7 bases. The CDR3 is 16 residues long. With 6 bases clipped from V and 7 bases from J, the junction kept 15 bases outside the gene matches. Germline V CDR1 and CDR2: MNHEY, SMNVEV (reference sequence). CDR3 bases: TGTGCCAGCAGCCTTTTGTCCGGTCAGGGGGTACAGCCCCAGCATTTT. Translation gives CASSLLSGQGVQPQHF.

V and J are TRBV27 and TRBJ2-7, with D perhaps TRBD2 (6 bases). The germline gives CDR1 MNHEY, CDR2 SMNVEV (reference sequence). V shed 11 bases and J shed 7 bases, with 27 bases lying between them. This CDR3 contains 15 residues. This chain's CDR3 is CAPGGSRGRVREQYF. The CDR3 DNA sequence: TGTGCCCCCGGGGGATCCCGAGGGAGAGTCCGGGAGCAGTACTTC.

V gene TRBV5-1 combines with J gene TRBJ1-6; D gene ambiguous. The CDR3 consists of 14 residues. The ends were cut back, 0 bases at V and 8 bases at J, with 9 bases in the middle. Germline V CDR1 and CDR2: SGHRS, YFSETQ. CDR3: CASSLGAPYSPLHF. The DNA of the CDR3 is TGCGCCAGCAGCTTGGGGGCACCCTATTCACCCCTCCACTTT. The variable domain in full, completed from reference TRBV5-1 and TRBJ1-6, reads KAGVTQTPRYLIKTRGQQVTLSCSPISGHRSVSWYQQTPGQGLQFLFEYFSETQRNKGNFPGRFSGRQFSNSRSEMNVSTLELGDSALYLCASSLGAPYSPLHFGNGTRLTVT.

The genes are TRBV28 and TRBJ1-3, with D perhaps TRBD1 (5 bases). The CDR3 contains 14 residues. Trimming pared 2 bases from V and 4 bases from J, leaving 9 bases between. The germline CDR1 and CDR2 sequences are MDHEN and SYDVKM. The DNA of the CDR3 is TGTGCCAGCAGTTTAGGGGCCGGGGGAAACACCATATATTTT. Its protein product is CASSLGAGGNTIYF. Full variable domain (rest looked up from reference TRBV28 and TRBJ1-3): DVKVTQSSRYLVKRTGEKVFLECVQDMDHENMFWYRQDPGLGLRLIYFSYDVKMKEKGDIPEGYSVSREKKERFSLILESASTNQTSMYLCASSLGAGGNTIYFGEGSWLTVV.

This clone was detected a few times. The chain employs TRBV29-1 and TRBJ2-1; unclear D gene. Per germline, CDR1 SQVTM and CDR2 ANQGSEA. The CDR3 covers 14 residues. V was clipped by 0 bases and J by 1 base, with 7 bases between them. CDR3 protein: CSVEDGWSYNEQFF. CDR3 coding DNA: TGCAGCGTTGAAGATGGCTGGTCCTACAATGAGCAGTTCTTC.

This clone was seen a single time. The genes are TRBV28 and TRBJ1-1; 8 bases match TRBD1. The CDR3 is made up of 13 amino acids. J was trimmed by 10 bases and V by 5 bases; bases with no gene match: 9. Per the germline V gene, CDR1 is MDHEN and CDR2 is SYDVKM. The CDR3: CASSLRSTGVAFF. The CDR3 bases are TGTGCCAGCAGTCTTCGTTCGACAGGGGTAGCTTTCTTT.

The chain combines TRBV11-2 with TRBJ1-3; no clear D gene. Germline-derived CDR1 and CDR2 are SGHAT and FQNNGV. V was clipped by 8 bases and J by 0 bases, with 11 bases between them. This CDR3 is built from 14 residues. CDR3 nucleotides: TGTGCCAGCCGCGGATTTCGCTCTGGAAACACCATATATTTT. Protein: CASRGFRSGNTIYF.

Written as DNA, the CDR3 is TGTGCCAGCAGCCAACCCGGACAGGGCGGCGAGCAGTACTTC. Its translation: CASSQPGQGGEQYF. The rearrangement uses TRBV3-1 (or the pseudogene TRBV3-2) and TRBJ2-7, with TRBD1 identical over 8 bases. J lost 6 bases, V lost 2 bases, and 6 bases had no gene match. From germline, CDR1 is LGHDT and CDR2 YNNKEL (reference sequence). This CDR3 region has 14 residues.

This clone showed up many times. CDR3: CASSGSGNTIYF. Here the CDR3 DNA reads TGTGCCAGCAGCGGCAGTGGAAACACCATATATTTT. This chain uses TRBV9 with TRBJ1-3; the D is unclear. The V gene lost 3 bases and the J gene lost 3 bases, with 4 bases spanning the gap. The V gene's germline CDR1 is SGDLS and CDR2 YYNGEE. The CDR3 runs 12 residues.